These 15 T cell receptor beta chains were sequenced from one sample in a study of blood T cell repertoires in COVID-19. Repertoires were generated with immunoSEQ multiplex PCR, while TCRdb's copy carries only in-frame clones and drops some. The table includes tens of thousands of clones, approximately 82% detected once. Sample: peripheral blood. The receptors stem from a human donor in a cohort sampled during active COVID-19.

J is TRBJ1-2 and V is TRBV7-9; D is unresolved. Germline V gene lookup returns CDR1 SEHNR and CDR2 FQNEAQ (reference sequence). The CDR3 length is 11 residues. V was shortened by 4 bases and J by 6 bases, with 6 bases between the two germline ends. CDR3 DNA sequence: TGTGCCAGCAGCTCGAGTCATGGCTACACCTTC. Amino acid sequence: CASSSSHGYTF.

In DNA form, the CDR3 reads TGCGCCAGCAGCGAAGGAAGTCTAGCCGTCTACGAGCAGTACTTC. Translated, it gives CASSEGSLAVYEQYF. This chain uses TRBV4-1 with TRBJ2-7; D may be TRBD2 (5 bases). There are 15 residues in the CDR3. Trimming removed 5 bases from V and 3 bases from J, with 17 bases in between. CDR1 and CDR2 from the germline V gene are MGHRA and YSYEKL.

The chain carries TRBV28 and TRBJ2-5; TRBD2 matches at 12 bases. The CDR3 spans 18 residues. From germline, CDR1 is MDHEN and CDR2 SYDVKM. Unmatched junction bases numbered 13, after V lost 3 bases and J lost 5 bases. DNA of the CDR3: TGTGCCAGCAGTTTCTACAGTCGGGCTAGCGGGAGGGGGGAGACCCAGTACTTC. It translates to CASSFYSRASGRGETQYF.

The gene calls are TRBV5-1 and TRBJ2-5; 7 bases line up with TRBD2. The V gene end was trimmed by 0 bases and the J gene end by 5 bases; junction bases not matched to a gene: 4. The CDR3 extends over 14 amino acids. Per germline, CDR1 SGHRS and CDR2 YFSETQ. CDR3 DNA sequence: TGCGCCAGCAGCTTGGTAGCGGGCGACGAGACCCAGTACTTC. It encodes CASSLVAGDETQYF.

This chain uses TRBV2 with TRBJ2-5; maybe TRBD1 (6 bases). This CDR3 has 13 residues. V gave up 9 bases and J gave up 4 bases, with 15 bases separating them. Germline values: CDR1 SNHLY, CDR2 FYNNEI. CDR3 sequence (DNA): TGTGCCAGTCGGGACACCGGCGGAGAGACCCAGTACTTC. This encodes CASRDTGGETQYF.

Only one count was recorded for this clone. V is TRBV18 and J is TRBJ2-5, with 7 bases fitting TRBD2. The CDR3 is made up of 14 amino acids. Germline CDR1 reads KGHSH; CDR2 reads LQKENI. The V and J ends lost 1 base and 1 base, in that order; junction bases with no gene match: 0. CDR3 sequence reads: CASSPRGGQETQYF. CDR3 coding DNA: TGTGCCAGCTCACCACGGGGGGGCCAAGAGACCCAGTACTTC.

This chain's CDR3 is CASSLGATANYGYTF. The CDR3 region has the DNA TGTGCCAGCAGCTTGGGTGCCACGGCTAACTATGGCTACACCTTC. The chain uses TRBV5-5 and TRBJ1-2; D call uncertain. The CDR3 is 15 residues long. V was clipped by 0 bases and J by 0 bases, with 9 bases between them. Per germline, CDR1 SGHKS and CDR2 YYEKEE (reference sequence).

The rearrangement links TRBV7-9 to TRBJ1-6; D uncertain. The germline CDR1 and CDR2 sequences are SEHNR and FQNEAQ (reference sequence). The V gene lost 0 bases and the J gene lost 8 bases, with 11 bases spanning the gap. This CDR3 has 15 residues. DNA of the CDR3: TGTGCCAGCAGCTTAGCGCCCGCCGAGTATTCACCCCTCCACTTT. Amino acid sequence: CASSLAPAEYSPLHF.

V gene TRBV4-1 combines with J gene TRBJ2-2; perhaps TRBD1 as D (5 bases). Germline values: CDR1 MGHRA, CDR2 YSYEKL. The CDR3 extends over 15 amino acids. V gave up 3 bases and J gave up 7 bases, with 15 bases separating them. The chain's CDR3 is CASSQAQGFIGELFF. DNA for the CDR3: TGCGCCAGCAGCCAGGCCCAGGGATTTATCGGGGAGCTGTTTTTT.

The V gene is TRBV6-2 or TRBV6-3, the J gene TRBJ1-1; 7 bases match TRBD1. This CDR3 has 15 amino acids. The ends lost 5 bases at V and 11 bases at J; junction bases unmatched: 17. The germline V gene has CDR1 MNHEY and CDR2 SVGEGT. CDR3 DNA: TGTGCCAGCAGTCGCTCCCATCGACAGGGCCGACAGGCTTTCTTT. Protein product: CASSRSHRQGRQAFF.

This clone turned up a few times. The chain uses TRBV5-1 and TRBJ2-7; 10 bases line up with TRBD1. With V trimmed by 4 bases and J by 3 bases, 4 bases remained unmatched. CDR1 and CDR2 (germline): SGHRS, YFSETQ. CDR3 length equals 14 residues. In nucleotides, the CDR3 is TGCGCCAGCAGCATAGGGACAGGGGTCTACGAGCAGTACTTC. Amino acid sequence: CASSIGTGVYEQYF.

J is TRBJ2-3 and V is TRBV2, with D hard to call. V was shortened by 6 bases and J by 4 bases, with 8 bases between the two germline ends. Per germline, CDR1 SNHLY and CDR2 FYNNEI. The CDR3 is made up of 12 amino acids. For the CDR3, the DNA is TGTGCCAGCAGAGTGACACCAGATACGCAGTATTTT. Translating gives CASRVTPDTQYF.

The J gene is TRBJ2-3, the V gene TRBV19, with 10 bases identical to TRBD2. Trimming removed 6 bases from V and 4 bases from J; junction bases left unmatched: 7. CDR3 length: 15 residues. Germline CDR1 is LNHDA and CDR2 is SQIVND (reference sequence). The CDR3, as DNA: TGTGCCAGTAGGAGTAGCGGGGGGTTTTCAGATACGCAGTATTTT. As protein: CASRSSGGFSDTQYF.

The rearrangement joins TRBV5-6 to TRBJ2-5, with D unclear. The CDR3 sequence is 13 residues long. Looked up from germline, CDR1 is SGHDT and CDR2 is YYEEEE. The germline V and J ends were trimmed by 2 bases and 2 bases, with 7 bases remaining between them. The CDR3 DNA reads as TGTGCCAGCAGCTTCGGCGGTCAAGAGACCCAGTACTTC. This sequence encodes CASSFGGQETQYF.

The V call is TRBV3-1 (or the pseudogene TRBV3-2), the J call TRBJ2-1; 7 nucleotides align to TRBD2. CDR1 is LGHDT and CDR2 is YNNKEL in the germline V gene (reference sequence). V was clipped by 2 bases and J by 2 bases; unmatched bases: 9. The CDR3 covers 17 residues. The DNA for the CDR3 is TGTGCCAGCAGCCAAATCTTCCCGGGGGGTACCTACAATGAGCAGTTCTTC. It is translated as CASSQIFPGGTYNEQFF.